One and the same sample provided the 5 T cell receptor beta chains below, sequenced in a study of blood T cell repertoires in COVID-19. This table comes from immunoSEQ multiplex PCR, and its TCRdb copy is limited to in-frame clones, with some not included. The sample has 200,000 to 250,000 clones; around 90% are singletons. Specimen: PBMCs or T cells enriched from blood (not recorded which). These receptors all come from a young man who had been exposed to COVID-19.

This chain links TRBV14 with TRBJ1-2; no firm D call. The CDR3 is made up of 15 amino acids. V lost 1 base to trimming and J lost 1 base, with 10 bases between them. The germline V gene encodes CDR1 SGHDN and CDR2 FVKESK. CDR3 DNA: TGTGCCAGCAGCCAAGGGGCCTCCTATAACTATGGCTACACCTTC. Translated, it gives CASSQGASYNYGYTF.

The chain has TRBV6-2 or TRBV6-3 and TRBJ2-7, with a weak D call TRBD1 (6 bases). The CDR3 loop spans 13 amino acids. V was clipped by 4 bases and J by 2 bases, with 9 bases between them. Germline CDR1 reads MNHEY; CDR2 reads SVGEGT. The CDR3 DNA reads TGTGCCAGCAGTTCCCGGACAGCCTACGAGCAGTACTTC. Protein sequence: CASSSRTAYEQYF.

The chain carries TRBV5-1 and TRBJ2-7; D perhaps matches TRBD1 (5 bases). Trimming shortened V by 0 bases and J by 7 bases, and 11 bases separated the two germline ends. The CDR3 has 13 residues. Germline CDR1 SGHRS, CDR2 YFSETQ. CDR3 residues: CASSLDQGREQYF. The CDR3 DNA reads TGCGCCAGCAGCTTGGATCAGGGTAGGGAGCAGTACTTC.

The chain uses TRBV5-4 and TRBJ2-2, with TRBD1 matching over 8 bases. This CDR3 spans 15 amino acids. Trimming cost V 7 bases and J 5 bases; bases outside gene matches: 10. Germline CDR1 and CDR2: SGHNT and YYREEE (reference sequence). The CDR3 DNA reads TGTGCCAGCGAGGTTGGGACAGGTCAAACCGGGGAGCTGTTTTTT. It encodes CASEVGTGQTGELFF.

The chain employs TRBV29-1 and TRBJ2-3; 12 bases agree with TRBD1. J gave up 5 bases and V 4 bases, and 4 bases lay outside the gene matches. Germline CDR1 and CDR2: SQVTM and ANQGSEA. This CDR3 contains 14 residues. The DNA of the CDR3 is TGCAGCGTTGCCGGGACAGGGGGCGAAGATACGCAGTATTTT. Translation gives CSVAGTGGEDTQYF.